Listed here are 8 T cell receptor beta chains from one sample, sequenced in a study of glioma-infiltrating T cells. Amplification of TCR alpha and beta CDR3 regions from RNA used iRepertoire nested multiplex PCR. TCRdb re-called the multiplex PCR reads through MiXCR, storing one row per CDR3 protein. The sample yields under 50,000 distinct CDR3 sequences, around 22% seen once. Source material: glioma tissue, nonneoplastic brain tissue, or PBMCs (not recorded which). Receptors originate from a human donor with low-grade glioma or glioblastoma, undergoing nonglioma brain surgery, or in good health (not recorded which).

This clonotype was detected only once. The rearrangement links TRBV7-6 to TRBJ2-1; D call uncertain. Trimming took 5 bases from V and 5 from J, leaving 10 bases between them. The CDR3 sequence is 13 residues long. Germline CDR1 and CDR2: SGHVS and FNYEAQ. The CDR3 reads CASSPSPDNEQFF. The CDR3 nucleotides read TGTGCCAGCAGCCCCTCTCCTGACAATGAGCAGTTCTTC.

Many counts were recorded for this clonotype. This rearrangement joins TRBV27 to TRBJ2-7; 9 bases are shared with TRBD2. The CDR3 totals 17 residues. V was pared by 3 bases and J by 9 bases, with 18 bases of the junction left unmatched. Germline-derived CDR1 and CDR2 are MNHEY and SMNVEV (reference sequence). CDR3: CASSFPTRGAGGFWQYV. The CDR3 DNA sequence: TGTGCCAGCAGTTTTCCCACGCGGGGAGCGGGGGGATTTTGGCAGTACGTC.

The V gene is TRBV20-1, the J gene TRBJ1-1, with D uncertain. Germline V CDR1 and CDR2: DFQATT, SNEGSKA (reference sequence). The CDR3 sequence is 13 residues long. V dropped 6 bases and J dropped 8 bases, with 19 bases sitting between them. The CDR3 sequence: CSAAIRSGYEAFF. The CDR3 nucleotides read TGCAGTGCCGCGATTCGGTCGGGATACGAAGCTTTCTTT.

This clonotype has at least ten counts. The chain employs TRBV19 and TRBJ1-3; 7 positions agree with TRBD1. V trimming: 5 bases; J trimming: 0 bases; junction bases outside the gene matches: 10. This CDR3 spans 17 amino acids. CDR1 and CDR2 from the germline V gene are LNHDA and SQIVND (reference sequence). In DNA, the CDR3 is TGTGCCAGTAGTTCAGTCCGGGACAGCTTCTCTGGAAACACCATATATTTT. Residues: CASSSVRDSFSGNTIYF.

A note on this clonotype: A much larger clone lies a single base off, so this may be a read error. The chain joins TRBV7-9 to TRBJ2-3; tentative D call: TRBD1 (5 bases). The CDR3 spans 14 residues. The germline V gene has CDR1 SEHNR and CDR2 FQNEAQ (reference sequence). The CDR3 region has the DNA TGTGCCAGCAGCTTAGGAGACAGCACAGATACGCACTATTTT. Its translation is CASSLGDSTDTHYF.

In its sample, this clonotype ranks as medium-sized. The chain is built from TRBV27 and TRBJ2-7; TRBD1 aligns across 8 bases. This CDR3 has 14 residues. Germline CDR1 and CDR2: MNHEY and SMNVEV (reference sequence). V was pared by 5 bases and J by 4 bases, with 7 bases of the junction left unmatched. CDR3 in DNA: TGTGCCAGCAGTCTAGGGAGGACAGGGTACGAGCAGTACTTC. Its translation: CASSLGRTGYEQYF.

V gene TRBV2 combines with J gene TRBJ2-7; D gene uncertain. The CDR3 spans 12 residues. Germline-derived CDR1 and CDR2 are SNHLY and FYNNEI. With 8 bases removed from V and 3 bases from J, the gap between germline ends came to 11 bases. The CDR3 here is CASARLIYEQYF. The CDR3 nucleotides are TGTGCCAGCGCCCGGTTGATCTACGAGCAGTACTTC.

The V gene is TRBV20-1, the J gene TRBJ2-7; perhaps TRBD1 as D (6 bases). Germline CDR1 and CDR2: DFQATT and SNEGSKA (reference sequence). The CDR3 totals 12 residues. The CDR3 loop is CSDTLGTREQYF. The CDR3 DNA follows: TGCAGCGATACTCTCGGGACACGGGAGCAGTACTTC.